The 2 T cell receptor beta chains below all came from one sample that was sequenced in a study of vaccination and CD4 T cells after COVID-19. TCRdb reprocessed the PCR reads via MiXCR and lists one record per CDR3 protein. The repertoire holds about 21,000 distinct CDR3 sequences, about three fifths seen once, with around 1.1% in the top ten. Sequenced material: CD4+ T cells from blood, taken after SARS-CoV-2 vaccination. Receptors originate from a human donor who had recovered from COVID-19.

The V gene is TRBV20-1, the J gene TRBJ2-1, with 8 positions matching TRBD2. The germline V gene has CDR1 DFQATT and CDR2 SNEGSKA (reference sequence). This CDR3 spans 16 amino acids. V gave up 4 bases and J gave up 4 bases; unmatched junction bases: 12. The DNA for the CDR3 is TGCAGTGCTACGGGCTGGTTCGGCGGGAGGTACAATGAGCAGTTCTTC. As protein: CSATGWFGGRYNEQFF.

The chain combines TRBV7-9 with TRBJ2-7; 8 nucleotides line up with TRBD2. The CDR3 runs to 16 residues. After removal of 5 bases from V and 2 bases from J, the junction contained 11 bases not matched to a gene. In germline, CDR1 is SEHNR, CDR2 FQNEAQ (reference sequence). The CDR3 region is CASSAEGSGSPYEQYF. CDR3 DNA sequence: TGTGCCAGCAGCGCCGAGGGGAGCGGGAGTCCCTACGAGCAGTACTTC.